Sequencing of this T cell receptor beta chain was carried out in a study of cytomegalovirus exposure and HLA in healthy donors. Study at large: Genetic ancestry analysis placed around four fifths of the approximately 390 donors that were genotyped in the Caucasian-associated cluster.

General study findings and limits: Whilst most TCR sequences proved rare, a subset of public TCRs occurred across many donors. The productive fraction for most TCR beta V segments was about 90% or about 30% in an earlier analysis. It was in a later analysis that TCR association rates were seen to vary by HLA locus, highest for DRB1 and lowest for HLA-C.

CDR3 size: 15 residues. V lost 3 bases and J lost 4, with 12 bases in between. Germline loops: CDR1 ENHRY, CDR2 SYGVKD. Primers: 60 Vbeta forward and 13 Jbeta reverse. The repertoire was sequenced with immunoSEQ multiplex PCR; TCRdb's copy has only in-frame clones and lacks some. The data show around 200,000 clones, around 74% seen once. Points on this clone: Its antigen is unidentified.

The origin of this receptor is a male donor in good health and CMV-seronegative. The sample was PBMCs. The chain couples TRBV10-3 to TRBJ2-2; D may be TRBD2 (5 bases). For the CDR3, the DNA is TGTGCCATCAGTGAAAGAGGGAGCCCCACCGGGGAGCTGTTTTTT. Amino acids: CAISERGSPTGELFF.